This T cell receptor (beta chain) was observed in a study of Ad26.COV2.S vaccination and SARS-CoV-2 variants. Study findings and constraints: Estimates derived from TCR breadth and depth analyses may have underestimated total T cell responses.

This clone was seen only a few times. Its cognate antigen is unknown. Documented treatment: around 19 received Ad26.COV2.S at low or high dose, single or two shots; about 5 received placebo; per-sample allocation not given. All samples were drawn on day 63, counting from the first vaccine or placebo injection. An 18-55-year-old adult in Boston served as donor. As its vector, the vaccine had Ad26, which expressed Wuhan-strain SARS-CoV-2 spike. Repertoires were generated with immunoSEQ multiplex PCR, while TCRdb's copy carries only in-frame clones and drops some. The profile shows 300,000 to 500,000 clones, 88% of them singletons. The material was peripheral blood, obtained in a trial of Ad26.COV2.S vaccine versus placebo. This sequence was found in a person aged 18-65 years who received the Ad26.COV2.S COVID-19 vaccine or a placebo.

CDR3 protein: CASSLSRIGGDSPLHF. The CDR3, as DNA: TGCGCCAGCAGCCTAAGCCGCATAGGGGGTGATTCACCCCTCCACTTT. This chain links TRBV4-1 with TRBJ1-6; the D gene is possibly TRBD1 (6 bases). The germline V gene encodes CDR1 MGHRA and CDR2 YSYEKL. V lost 4 bases and J 8 bases, leaving 18 bases between the germline ends. The CDR3 runs to 16 residues.